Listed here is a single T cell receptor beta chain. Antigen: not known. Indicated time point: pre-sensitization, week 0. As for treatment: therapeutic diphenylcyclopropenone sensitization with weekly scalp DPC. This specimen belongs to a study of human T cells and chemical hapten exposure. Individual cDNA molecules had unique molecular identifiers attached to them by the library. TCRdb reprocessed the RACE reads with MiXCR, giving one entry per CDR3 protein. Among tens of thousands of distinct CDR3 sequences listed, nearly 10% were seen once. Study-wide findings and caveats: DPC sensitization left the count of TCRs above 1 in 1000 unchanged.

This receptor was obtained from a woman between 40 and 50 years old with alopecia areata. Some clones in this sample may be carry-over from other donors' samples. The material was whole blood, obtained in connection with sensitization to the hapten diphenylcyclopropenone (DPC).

CDR3 residues: CASSSWAGTASPDTQYF. CDR3 nucleotides: TGTGCCAGCAGCTCATGGGCCGGGACAGCTAGTCCAGATACGCAGTATTTT. The V call is TRBV27, the J call TRBJ2-3, with 7 bases fitting TRBD1. Germline CDR1 MNHEY, CDR2 SMNVEV (reference sequence). The CDR3 is 17 amino acids. J gave up 4 bases and V 6 bases, and 16 bases lay outside the gene matches.